This record concerns one T cell receptor (beta chain) sequence. Its antigen remains unidentified. No much larger clonotype is one base removed from it; base qualities were not supplied. This entry is derived from a study of T cell responses to AZD1222 COVID-19 vaccine listed by TCRdb under 2021. The study in broad terms: TCR sequencing was performed for roughly 250 trial participants, of whom roughly 200 were given two doses of AZD1222 and around 25 were given two doses of MenACWY control vaccine. Trial participants were enrolled into age subgroups of 18-55, 56-69 and 70-plus years, which contained roughly 150, 30 and 60 TCR-sequenced participants, respectively.

What the time point label conveys for this sample: baseline before first vaccination. The treatment or condition label, as the study defines it: meningococcal conjugate vaccine given as trial control. The vaccinee samples were drawn from two UK trials, COV001 and COV002, one of which was a single-blind randomized controlled phase 2/3 trial testing AZD1222 (ChAdOx1 nCoV-19) in healthy adults. For TCRbeta chain sequencing, PBMC samples from trial participants were taken at day 0 and at day 28 after the second dose. The CDR3 starts with the cysteine, ends with the phenylalanine, and has 14 residues. The DNA shown is the 42-base CDR3, in frame from base 1. The germline V gene supplies CDR1 SNHLY and CDR2 FYNNEI. The V end loses 7 bases and the J end loses 6 bases, and a stretch of 16 bases separates them. The CDR3 regions of human TCRbeta chains were analyzed by immunosequencing. The original pipeline was this. TCRs in the repertoires were compared against a reference library of SARS-CoV-2-specific TCRs that had been generated with the MIRA antigen-specificity platform. Breadth meant the fraction of unique TCRs that were SARS-CoV-2-associated, whereas depth meant the fraction of total T cells that were SARS-CoV-2-associated. Using the MIRA data, each spike-specific TCR was mapped to the spike region that the TCR reacts to and placed in a CD4 or CD8 class. Log10-transformed breadth and depth values were compared by one-way ANOVA with Sidak's multiple comparisons tests. TCRdb holds this immuneACCESS table with in-frame rearrangements only. Some clones are missing; in checked studies, unresolved V genes explain under half, and the rest has no known cause. V, J and clone size derive from that table, while D and trimming were established from the DNA sequence. The sample table contains around 160,000 clones; only one count was recorded for around 86% of them. About 4% of the sample lies in the top ten.

Results the study describes overall, beyond this receptor: Because no day 14 peak-response samples were available, repertoires were characterized only after the peak T cell response. After two AZD1222 doses, spike-specific TCR breadth and depth were significantly higher than at day 0 and than in MenACWY recipients. Most participants were white British and females outnumbered males, and the authors suggested that clonal diversity may have been underestimated. The 56-69-year group was small, and its depth increase did not reach significance, likely because of low power. Nearly half of unique spike-specific TCRs reportedly recognized epitopes outside regions mutated in the B.1.351 and B.1.1.7 variants. Only 5 to 7 AZD1222 recipients were SARS-CoV-2 seropositive at baseline, limiting conclusions about previously exposed vaccinees. Vaccine-associated CD4 TCRs spanned the whole spike protein, with dominant responses in regions 160-218 and 743-854.

This receptor was obtained from an adult in good health. The source material was peripheral blood, sampled on day 0 of MenACWY control vaccination. In this chain, TRBV2 is recombined with TRBJ1-5; perhaps TRBD1 is the D gene, with 6 bases matching. Here the CDR3 is given as CASMGAGRIQPQHF. In nucleotide form, the sequence is TGTGCCAGCATGGGGGCAGGTCGAATTCAGCCCCAGCATTTT.